One sample yielded the 21 T cell receptor beta chains listed below, sequenced in a study of T-cell memory formation after mild COVID-19. TCRdb analysed the 5' RACE reads with MiXCR anew, one entry per CDR3 protein. The sample comprises roughly 200,000 distinct CDR3 sequences, more than 15% of which are singletons, and roughly 2.1% rests with the top ten. Material: PBMCs or a T cell subset sorted from them (not recorded which). All receptors derive from an adult woman who had mild COVID-19 (a few samples of this study predate the infection). Cell type and time point are not known.

This rearrangement joins TRBV25-1 to TRBJ2-7, with no clear D. Germline-derived CDR1 and CDR2 are MGHDK and SYGVNS. The ends were cut back, 4 bases at V and 3 bases at J, with 7 bases in the middle. The CDR3 loop spans 12 amino acids. CDR3 coding DNA: TGTGCCAGCAGTGTTCTATTCTACGAGCAGTACTTC. It encodes CASSVLFYEQYF.

The gene calls are TRBV7-2 and TRBJ2-1, with 12 bases aligning to TRBD2. V lost 1 base to trimming and J lost 6 bases; unmatched junction nucleotides: 10. Germline CDR1 is SGHTA and CDR2 is FQGNSA. This CDR3 has 18 amino acids. The CDR3 reads CASSLEWGGLAGSNEQFF. CDR3 nucleotide sequence: TGTGCCAGCAGCTTAGAGTGGGGCGGACTAGCGGGATCCAATGAGCAGTTCTTC.

V gene TRBV7-9 combines with J gene TRBJ2-4; D is perhaps TRBD1 (5 bases). Germline CDR1 reads SEHNR; CDR2 reads FQNEAQ (reference sequence). Trimming cost V 1 base and J 3 bases, with 19 bases left between them. The CDR3 sequence is 18 residues long. CDR3 amino acids: CASSLVKGAVPHKNIQYF. Written as DNA, the CDR3 is TGTGCCAGCAGCTTAGTTAAAGGGGCCGTCCCACACAAAAACATTCAGTACTTC.

In this sample, this clonotype turned up a few times. The gene calls are TRBV20-1 and TRBJ1-5; perhaps TRBD1 as D (5 bases). V was shortened by 3 bases and J by 2 bases, with 11 bases between the two germline ends. Germline V lookup: CDR1 DFQATT, CDR2 SNEGSKA (reference sequence). The CDR3 is 14 amino acids. In DNA, the CDR3 is TGCAGTGCTAGTCAGGGAGGAGGCAATCAGCCCCAGCATTTT. It specifies CSASQGGGNQPQHF.

This clonotype was seen a handful of times. The chain recombines TRBV12-5 with TRBJ2-3; D gene unclear. Trimming shortened V by 6 bases and J by 11 bases, and 21 bases separated the two germline ends. The CDR3 totals 14 residues. Germline CDR1 LGHNT, CDR2 FRNRAP. The CDR3 nucleotides are TGTGCTAGTGGCTCGGGTGGCGGTCTTCCTCTGCAGTATTTT. Translating gives CASGSGGGLPLQYF.

This clonotype has just a few counts. The J gene is TRBJ1-1, the V gene TRBV19; no definite D call. V was clipped by 6 bases and J by 1 base, with 15 bases between them. The length of the CDR3 is 15 residues. Germline CDR1 is LNHDA and CDR2 is SQIVND (reference sequence). The CDR3 nucleotides read TGTGCCAGTAGAGCCCCCGGACGGTCGAACACTGAAGCTTTCTTT. Its protein is CASRAPGRSNTEAFF.

This clonotype was recorded a few times. The chain couples TRBV9 to TRBJ2-7; no clear D gene. The CDR3 consists of 14 residues. Trimming removed 0 bases from V and 5 bases from J, with 12 bases in between. Germline V gene lookup returns CDR1 SGDLS and CDR2 YYNGEE. The CDR3 DNA follows: TGTGCCAGCAGCGTAGGTAACAGCCAGCACGAGCAGTACTTC. Protein sequence: CASSVGNSQHEQYF.

The table lists this clonotype with a few counts. The rearrangement uses TRBV19 and TRBJ1-2; 7 bases map to TRBD1. J was trimmed by 2 bases and V by 5 bases; bases with no gene match: 8. The CDR3 is 15 amino acids. CDR1 is LNHDA, CDR2 SQIVND, per germline (reference sequence). Here the CDR3 DNA reads TGTGCCAGTAGTCCGTGGGACAGACTAAACTATGGCTACACCTTC. It codes for CASSPWDRLNYGYTF.

This clonotype was detected many times. The V and J genes are TRBV18 and TRBJ1-2; D is perhaps TRBD1 (6 bases). V shed 5 bases and J shed 14 bases, with 15 bases lying between them. CDR3 length equals 11 residues. The V gene's germline CDR1 is KGHSH and CDR2 LQKENI. The CDR3 DNA sequence: TGTGCCAGCTCATCAGGACAGACGGGTACCTTC. This sequence encodes CASSSGQTGTF.

In this sample, this clonotype turned up once. The rearrangement uses TRBV27 and TRBJ2-1; perhaps TRBD1 as D (6 bases). Germline values: CDR1 MNHEY, CDR2 SMNVEV (reference sequence). The CDR3 is made up of 14 amino acids. V was shortened by 4 bases and J by 1 base, with 8 bases between the two germline ends. CDR3 sequence: CASSWGQSYNEQFF. The DNA of the CDR3 is TGTGCCAGCAGTTGGGGACAATCCTACAATGAGCAGTTCTTC.

This clonotype was seen a handful of times. This chain joins TRBV21-1 and TRBJ2-6; the table's D call of TRBD1 was not tested on the DNA. TRBV21-1 is a known pseudogene. This CDR3 is 19 amino acids long. For the CDR3, the DNA is TGTGCCAGCAGGGTAAGGGTAGGACAGCCGAGCTCTGGGGCCAACGTCCTGACTTTC. Translation: CASRVRVGQPSSGANVLTF.

This clonotype was observed many times. J is TRBJ2-3 and V is TRBV10-3; D is ambiguous. Germline V lookup: CDR1 ENHRY, CDR2 SYGVKD. V shed 2 bases and J shed 0 bases, with 6 bases lying between them. The CDR3 is 14 amino acids. In DNA form, the CDR3 reads TGTGCCATCAGTGAGCCAGCTAGCACAGATACGCAGTATTTT. It is translated as CAISEPASTDTQYF.

This clonotype was detected a few times. The chain has TRBV12-3 or TRBV12-4 and TRBJ2-7; TRBD2 is a possible D gene (6 bases). CDR3 length equals 13 residues. The V and J ends lost 7 bases and 6 bases respectively, with 16 bases between them. The CDR3 nucleotides read TGTGCCAGCAAGGGATACGCGGGGCGCGAGCAGTACTTC. Encoded protein: CASKGYAGREQYF.

This clonotype was counted between two and nine times. The chain combines TRBV20-1 with TRBJ2-5, with D possibly TRBD2 on 7 matching bases. The length of the CDR3 is 14 residues. Trimming removed 2 bases at V and 1 base at J, with 11 bases between. Looked up from germline, CDR1 is DFQATT and CDR2 is SNEGSKA (reference sequence). CDR3 DNA sequence: TGCAGTGCTAGACGGGGAGGGGGCCAAGAGACCCAGTACTTC. It is translated as CSARRGGGQETQYF.

This clonotype was counted ten times or more. The rearrangement uses TRBV20-1 and TRBJ1-2; possibly TRBD1 for D (5 bases). The CDR3 spans 11 residues. Germline V CDR1 and CDR2: DFQATT, SNEGSKA (reference sequence). Trimming left V 3 bases short and J 8 bases short, with 10 bases between. CDR3 DNA: TGCAGTGCTAGTGGGGACGGAGGCTACACCTTC. This codes for CSASGDGGYTF.

This clonotype was counted between two and nine times. J is TRBJ2-7 and V is TRBV7-9, with 9 positions matching TRBD2. J lost 0 bases, V lost 5 bases, and 14 bases had no gene match. The CDR3 spans 18 residues. The germline V gene encodes CDR1 SEHNR and CDR2 FQNEAQ (reference sequence). CDR3 amino acids: CASSPRGSGSLSSYEQYF. The CDR3 DNA reads as TGTGCCAGCAGCCCCCGGGGTAGCGGGAGTTTAAGCTCCTACGAGCAGTACTTC.

This chain uses TRBV5-1 with TRBJ2-5; D not resolved. Germline V lookup: CDR1 SGHRS, CDR2 YFSETQ. The CDR3 is 12 amino acids. With 3 bases removed from V and 5 bases from J, the gap between germline ends came to 8 bases. The CDR3 DNA follows: TGCGCCAGCAGCTCAGATCGGGAGACCCAGTACTTC. Translation: CASSSDRETQYF. Filled out from reference TRBV5-1 and TRBJ2-5, the complete variable domain reads KAGVTQTPRYLIKTRGQQVTLSCSPISGHRSVSWYQQTPGQGLQFLFEYFSETQRNKGNFPGRFSGRQFSNSRSEMNVSTLELGDSALYLCASSSDRETQYFGPGTRLLVL.

This clonotype was detected a few times. This chain uses TRBV4-1 with TRBJ2-3; D unclear. This CDR3 region has 15 residues. Trimming shortened V by 1 base and J by 5 bases, and 13 bases separated the two germline ends. Germline V CDR1 and CDR2: MGHRA, YSYEKL. CDR3: CASSQGPLGVDTQYF. In DNA, the CDR3 is TGCGCCAGCAGCCAAGGCCCTCTTGGGGTAGATACGCAGTATTTT.

This clonotype was picked up a small number of times. The chain recombines TRBV10-3 with TRBJ1-5, with D unclear. There are 13 residues in the CDR3. With 8 bases removed from V and 1 base from J, the gap between germline ends came to 9 bases. Germline loops: CDR1 ENHRY, CDR2 SYGVKD. Here the CDR3 reads CAIGDDSNQPQHF. The CDR3 DNA sequence: TGTGCCATCGGAGACGACAGCAATCAGCCCCAGCATTTT.

The chain recombines TRBV5-1 with TRBJ1-1, with D uncertain. CDR3 length equals 15 residues. V was pared by 0 bases and J by 0 bases, with 9 bases between. CDR1 SGHRS and CDR2 YFSETQ come from the germline V gene. The DNA of the CDR3 is TGCGCCAGCAGCTTGGCCGCGGGGATGAACACTGAAGCTTTCTTT. This codes for CASSLAAGMNTEAFF.

This clonotype was detected only a few times. This chain joins TRBV5-1 and TRBJ2-3; tentatively, D is TRBD1 or TRBD2 (5 bases each). The V and J ends lost 4 bases and 3 bases respectively, with 18 bases between them. Germline lookup yields CDR1 SGHRS and CDR2 YFSETQ. This CDR3 is 16 amino acids long. DNA for the CDR3: TGCGCCAGCAGCGCTGGGACCCCGGTGGGGACAGATACGCAGTATTTT. This codes for CASSAGTPVGTDTQYF. Combining the CDR3 with reference TRBV5-1 and TRBJ2-3 gives the whole variable domain KAGVTQTPRYLIKTRGQQVTLSCSPISGHRSVSWYQQTPGQGLQFLFEYFSETQRNKGNFPGRFSGRQFSNSRSEMNVSTLELGDSALYLCASSAGTPVGTDTQYFGPGTRLTVL.